This entry lists 30 T cell receptor beta chains sequenced from one sample in a study of a mutant IDH1 vaccine in newly diagnosed glioma. The antigens of these receptors remain unknown. The protocol was immunoSEQ multiplex PCR, while the TCRdb copy is restricted to in-frame clones and leaves out a portion. The sample has about 60,000 clones, approximately 88% seen once. Time point defined: week 11, during vaccination. The investigators gave 300 ug of mutant IDH1 20-mer peptide in each vaccine dose, together with topical imiquimod. Source: PBMCs, taken from a glioma patient whose treatment included an IDH1 peptide vaccine. The receptors were gathered from a woman aged 50 to 60 with glioma.

The rearrangement links TRBV6-5 to TRBJ2-2, with D unclear. V lost 8 bases to trimming and J lost 1 base, with 14 bases between them. CDR3 length: 15 residues. The germline V gene encodes CDR1 MNHEY and CDR2 SVGAGI. CDR3 sequence reads: CASGHLAKNTGELFF. As DNA, the CDR3 is TGTGCCAGCGGGCACCTTGCCAAGAACACCGGGGAGCTGTTTTTT.

J is TRBJ1-4 and V is TRBV5-4, with D perhaps matching TRBD1 (5 bases). The CDR3 loop spans 13 amino acids. V lost 3 bases and J lost 3, with 6 bases in between. In germline, CDR1 is SGHNT, CDR2 YYREEE (reference sequence). The CDR3 spells CASSWDPNEKLFF. The CDR3 DNA follows: TGTGCCAGCAGCTGGGACCCTAATGAAAAACTGTTTTTT. Filled out from reference TRBV5-4 and TRBJ1-4, the complete variable domain reads ETGVTQSPTHLIKTRGQQVTLRCSSQSGHNTVSWYQQALGQGPQFIFQYYREEENGRGNFPPRFSGLQFPNYSSELNVNALELDDSALYLCASSWDPNEKLFFGSGTQLSVL.

This clone was recorded a few times. The rearrangement uses TRBV6-1 and TRBJ1-2; unclear D gene. This CDR3 is built from 15 residues. With 2 bases removed from V and 4 bases from J, the gap between germline ends came to 14 bases. Germline CDR1 is MNHNS and CDR2 is SASEGT. Here the CDR3 DNA reads TGTGCCAGCAGTGAAACCCCGGCGGGCATCTATGGCTACACCTTC. Translated: CASSETPAGIYGYTF.

The chain is built from TRBV5-1 and TRBJ2-3; D might be TRBD2 (6 bases). Looked up from germline, CDR1 is SGHRS and CDR2 is YFSETQ. The V and J ends lost 0 bases and 0 bases respectively, with 17 bases between them. The CDR3 contains 18 residues. CDR3 protein: CASSLDPPGVASTDTQYF. The CDR3 DNA reads TGCGCCAGCAGCTTGGATCCCCCGGGAGTAGCTAGCACAGATACGCAGTATTTT.

V and J are TRBV7-2 and TRBJ1-5, with unresolved D. CDR3 length: 15 residues. Between the trimmed V and J ends, which lost 0 bases and 0 bases, there was a span of 6 bases. Germline assignment: CDR1 SGHTA and CDR2 FQGNSA. Here the CDR3 DNA reads TGTGCCAGCAGCTTAGCCGGGAATAGCAATCAGCCCCAGCATTTT. This encodes CASSLAGNSNQPQHF.

V and J are TRBV5-1 and TRBJ2-1; D is ambiguous. The CDR3 has 11 residues. V lost 0 bases, J lost 9 bases, and 4 bases lay in between. Germline CDR1 SGHRS, CDR2 YFSETQ. The CDR3 reads CASSLDGEQFF. The CDR3 nucleotides read TGCGCCAGCAGCTTGGACGGTGAGCAGTTCTTC. The complete variable domain, with remaining parts taken from reference TRBV5-1 and TRBJ2-1, reads KAGVTQTPRYLIKTRGQQVTLSCSPISGHRSVSWYQQTPGQGLQFLFEYFSETQRNKGNFPGRFSGRQFSNSRSEMNVSTLELGDSALYLCASSLDGEQFFGPGTRLTVL.

This clone showed up just a few times. Other DNA sequences within the sample encode an identical CDR3. The rearrangement uses TRBV4-1 and TRBJ2-3; D is ambiguous. V dropped 0 bases and J dropped 2 bases, with 6 bases sitting between them. Per the germline V gene, CDR1 is MGHRA and CDR2 is YSYEKL. This CDR3 comprises 14 residues. The CDR3 reads CASSQDRNTDTQYF. The CDR3 nucleotides are TGCGCCAGCAGCCAAGATCGTAACACAGATACGCAGTATTTT.

A single count supports this clone. CDR3 amino acids: CSVDWDRKNGYTF. The CDR3 bases are TGCAGCGTTGATTGGGACAGGAAAAATGGCTACACCTTC. The chain joins TRBV29-1 to TRBJ1-2; 8 bases are a match to TRBD1. CDR3 length: 13 amino acids. CDR1 is SQVTM and CDR2 is ANQGSEA in the germline V gene. V trimming: 3 bases; J trimming: 6 bases; junction bases outside the gene matches: 6.

This clone turned up a few times. The chain recombines TRBV4-2 with TRBJ1-1; D ambiguous. V shed 0 bases and J shed 3 bases, with 8 bases lying between them. Germline-derived CDR1 and CDR2 are LGHNA and YNFKEQ. CDR3 length: 14 amino acids. In DNA form, the CDR3 reads TGTGCCAGCAGCCAAGATAGGATGGACACTGAAGCTTTCTTT. It encodes CASSQDRMDTEAFF.

The CDR3 bases are TGTGCCAGCAGCTTAGACAGGAAAAACTATGGCTACACCTTC. Its protein product is CASSLDRKNYGYTF. This chain uses TRBV7-2 with TRBJ1-2, with D perhaps TRBD1 (5 bases). CDR1 and CDR2 from the germline V gene are SGHTA and FQGNSA. The CDR3 has 14 residues. V was cut by 1 base and J by 2 bases, with 8 bases left in between.

V usage is TRBV7-9 and J usage is TRBJ2-1; 8 positions agree with TRBD2. Germline V gene lookup returns CDR1 SEHNR and CDR2 FQNEAQ (reference sequence). The CDR3 has 14 amino acids. The trim removed 6 bases at V and 8 bases at J, leaving 9 bases unmatched. In nucleotides, the CDR3 is TGTGCCAGCAGGGCGGGGGGCGCCGGGGATGAGCAGTTCTTC. Protein sequence: CASRAGGAGDEQFF.

This clone has just one count. The chain employs TRBV6-1 and TRBJ1-2; D perhaps matches TRBD1 (6 bases). This CDR3 contains 15 residues. V shed 1 base and J shed 2 bases, with 11 bases lying between them. Per the germline V gene, CDR1 is MNHNS and CDR2 is SASEGT. This CDR3 reads CASSEGSGGNYGYTF. The CDR3 region has the DNA TGTGCCAGCAGTGAAGGTAGCGGGGGCAACTATGGCTACACCTTC.

In its sample, this clone was seen once. The V and J genes are TRBV7-3 and TRBJ2-3, with 7 bases identical to TRBD2. The germline CDR1 and CDR2 sequences are SGHTA and FQGTGA. Trimming removed 3 bases from V and 8 bases from J; junction bases left unmatched: 5. The CDR3 loop spans 13 amino acids. The CDR3 DNA follows: TGTGCCAGCAGCTTGTCGGGGGGAGGTACGCAGTATTTT. Translated, it gives CASSLSGGGTQYF.

The chain joins TRBV15 to TRBJ1-6; D uncertain. The germline gives CDR1 LNHNV, CDR2 YYDKDF (reference sequence). CDR3 size: 13 residues. Between the trimmed V and J ends, which lost 0 bases and 10 bases, there was a span of 7 bases. Written as DNA, the CDR3 is TGTGCCACCAGCAGAGATCTGTCCTCACCCCTCCACTTT. Translating gives CATSRDLSSPLHF.

The CDR3 DNA follows: TGTGCCAGCAGGCCGGGGGCCTCTCTCCATGAGCAGTTCTTC. It codes for CASRPGASLHEQFF. The V and J genes are TRBV27 and TRBJ2-1; TRBD1 or TRBD2 may be the D gene (6 bases each). This CDR3 has 14 amino acids. Trimming removed 6 bases at V and 8 bases at J, with 17 bases between. In germline, CDR1 is MNHEY, CDR2 SMNVEV (reference sequence).

This rearrangement joins TRBV6-1 to TRBJ2-4, with 7 bases that match TRBD2. J lost 3 bases, V lost 3 bases, and 5 bases had no gene match. Germline values: CDR1 MNHNS, CDR2 SASEGT. The CDR3 is 15 residues long. The CDR3 DNA sequence: TGTGCCAGCAGTGAGGGAGGGTTGTTCAAAAACATTCAGTACTTC. Protein product: CASSEGGLFKNIQYF.

This chain joins TRBV4-3 and TRBJ1-2; a possible D gene is TRBD1 (5 bases). The length of the CDR3 is 13 residues. Trimming stripped 0 bases from V and 8 bases from J, with 10 bases between. Germline assignment: CDR1 LGHNA and CDR2 YSLEER. Here the CDR3 DNA reads TGCGCCAGCAGCCAAGACAGGGTCGGCGGCTACACCTTC. Its translation is CASSQDRVGGYTF.

The chain combines TRBV7-3 with TRBJ1-1; weak D call: TRBD1 (5 bases). Trimming removed 5 bases from V and 5 bases from J, with 15 bases in between. The CDR3 extends over 14 amino acids. Germline values: CDR1 SGHTA, CDR2 FQGTGA. CDR3 residues: CASSPGTTGTEAFF. The CDR3, as DNA: TGTGCCAGCAGCCCCGGGACTACGGGAACTGAAGCTTTCTTT.

The chain links TRBV5-1 to TRBJ1-2; D uncertain. CDR3 length: 14 residues. Germline assignment: CDR1 SGHRS and CDR2 YFSETQ. The V and J ends lost 0 bases and 7 bases respectively, with 13 bases between them. In DNA, the CDR3 is TGCGCCAGCAGCTTGGGTAGAGGGTATGTTGGCTACACCTTC. Translating gives CASSLGRGYVGYTF.

The chain employs TRBV28 and TRBJ2-7; D might be TRBD1 (6 bases). Germline CDR1 reads MDHEN; CDR2 reads SYDVKM. Trimming cost V 6 bases and J 6 bases, with 18 bases left between them. The CDR3 consists of 14 residues. The CDR3 spells CASRTPGTKGEQYF. The CDR3 nucleotides read TGTGCCAGCAGAACCCCCGGGACAAAGGGCGAGCAGTACTTC. The full variable domain, completed using reference TRBV28 and TRBJ2-7, is DVKVTQSSRYLVKRTGEKVFLECVQDMDHENMFWYRQDPGLGLRLIYFSYDVKMKEKGDIPEGYSVSREKKERFSLILESASTNQTSMYLCASRTPGTKGEQYFGPGTRLTVT.

This chain connects TRBV5-1 to TRBJ1-1; D not certain. There are 14 residues in the CDR3. CDR1 is SGHRS, CDR2 YFSETQ, per germline. Trimming took off 0 bases at V and 4 bases at J, with 10 bases between the two ends. CDR3 nucleotide sequence: TGCGCCAGCAGCTTGGAGGATAGGAGCACTGAAGCTTTCTTT. Its translation: CASSLEDRSTEAFF.

V is TRBV10-3 and J is TRBJ2-1; TRBD1 agrees at 8 bases. With 5 bases clipped from V and 2 bases from J, the junction kept 8 bases outside the gene matches. The germline CDR1 and CDR2 sequences are ENHRY and SYGVKD. CDR3 length: 16 amino acids. The CDR3 loop reads CAISRTGTGAYNEQFF. CDR3 coding DNA: TGTGCCATCAGTCGGACCGGGACAGGTGCCTACAATGAGCAGTTCTTC.

This clone was recorded once. V and J are TRBV7-2 and TRBJ2-7, with 12 bases lining up with TRBD1. CDR1 SGHTA and CDR2 FQGNSA come from the germline V gene. This CDR3 contains 16 residues. The V and J ends lost 4 bases and 3 bases, in that order; junction bases with no gene match: 7. CDR3 sequence reads: CASSSSGTGGFYEQYF. The CDR3 nucleotides read TGTGCCAGCAGCTCATCCGGGACAGGGGGCTTCTACGAGCAGTACTTC.

The rearrangement links TRBV4-1 to TRBJ2-5; 8 bases map to TRBD2. Germline loops: CDR1 MGHRA, CDR2 YSYEKL. V shed 4 bases, J shed 4 bases, and the junction held 5 bases outside the gene matches. The CDR3 runs to 14 residues. The CDR3 spells CASSRSGVGETQYF. DNA of the CDR3: TGCGCCAGCAGCCGTAGCGGGGTAGGAGAGACCCAGTACTTC.

The V call is TRBV6-5, the J call TRBJ1-2, with D possibly TRBD1 on 6 matching bases. The germline V gene has CDR1 MNHEY and CDR2 SVGAGI. Trimming stripped 6 bases from V and 4 bases from J, with 18 bases between. This CDR3 is built from 15 residues. The CDR3 loop reads CASRRPGLGGYGYTF. In DNA form, the CDR3 reads TGTGCCAGCAGGCGACCCGGACTAGGGGGCTATGGCTACACCTTC.

The chain couples TRBV21-1 to TRBJ2-2; TRBD1, the D gene given by the table, was not confirmed from the DNA. TRBV21-1 is an annotated pseudogene. The CDR3 sequence is 17 residues long. The CDR3 here is CASALWGGPGFTGELFF. The CDR3 DNA reads as TGTGCCAGCGCCCTGTGGGGTGGGCCAGGGTTTACCGGGGAGCTGTTTTTT.

This clone was seen a single time. The genes are TRBV6-1 and TRBJ2-7; D is uncertain. Germline V gene data show CDR1 as MNHNS and CDR2 as SASEGT. The CDR3 is made up of 12 amino acids. V lost 5 bases and J 6 bases, leaving 11 bases between the germline ends. The CDR3 coding sequence is TGTGCCAGCAGTCACCCAGGTTTCGAGCAGTACTTC. This sequence encodes CASSHPGFEQYF.

This chain connects TRBV5-5 to TRBJ1-1, with 7 bases identical to TRBD1. The germline CDR1 and CDR2 sequences are SGHKS and YYEKEE (reference sequence). This CDR3 has 15 amino acids. Trimming at V came to 1 base and at J to 6 bases, leaving 9 bases not matched to a gene. CDR3 loop: CASSLLVTGSPEAFF. CDR3 DNA: TGTGCCAGCAGCTTGTTGGTGACAGGGAGTCCTGAAGCTTTCTTT.

The CDR3, as DNA: TGTGCCTGGAGTGTCGGGGGGTCGTACGAGCAGTACTTC. Amino acid sequence: CAWSVGGSYEQYF. V is TRBV30 and J is TRBJ2-7; 7 bases line up with TRBD2. Looked up from germline, CDR1 is GTSNPN and CDR2 is SVGIG (reference sequence). This CDR3 is 13 amino acids long. V was pared by 0 bases and J by 4 bases, with 3 bases of the junction left unmatched.

The rearrangement uses TRBV6-6 and TRBJ1-1, with unresolved D. With 4 bases removed from V and 2 bases from J, the gap between germline ends came to 11 bases. The CDR3 is made up of 14 amino acids. CDR1 MNHNY and CDR2 SVGAGI come from the germline V gene (reference sequence). The CDR3 DNA is TGTGCCAGCAGTTTCGAAACCTTAAACACTGAAGCTTTCTTT. It yields the protein CASSFETLNTEAFF.